This TCR beta chain was captured by sequencing in a study of radiotherapy plus CTLA-4 blockade in lung cancer. Study summary: An objective response was seen in approximately 17% of patients, and disease control in less than 35%. Whole-study findings and limits: Together with interferon-beta, which increased in serum after radiation, early dynamic changes in blood T cell clones were reportedly the best predictors of response. Peripheral blood showed expansion of tumor-derived TCR clones after radiotherapy and ipilimumab.

This CDR3 is built from 17 residues. Germline loops: CDR1 SGHNT, CDR2 YYREEE (reference sequence). Trimming left V 0 bases short and J 4 bases short, with 19 bases between. Sequencing was performed with immunoSEQ multiplex PCR; in TCRdb, only in-frame clones are kept and a portion is missing. Among tens of thousands of clones listed, more than 70% were seen once. As for this clone: The antigen is undetermined.

Focal radiation was given together with CTLA-4 blockade (ipilimumab) to patients with chemo-refractory metastatic non-small-cell lung cancer. The chain is built from TRBV5-4 and TRBJ1-1, with D tentatively TRBD1 (6 bases). The TCR originated in a human donor with non-small cell lung cancer whose response to radiotherapy plus ipilimumab could not be evaluated. The sample here was peripheral blood, taken from a patient treated with radiotherapy plus ipilimumab. The CDR3 loop reads CASSLAGTGSRSTEAFF. CDR3 nucleotides: TGTGCCAGCAGCTTGGCCGGAACAGGGTCAAGGAGCACTGAAGCTTTCTTT.